The 21 T cell receptor beta chains listed next were all sequenced from one sample in a study of blood T cell repertoires in COVID-19. The data were produced by immunoSEQ multiplex PCR, yet TCRdb's version contains in-frame clones alone and is incomplete. The sample carries 390,000 or so clones, around 92% recorded once. The sample consisted of peripheral blood. The receptors here all came from a woman in her twenties or thirties with COVID-19, enrolled during active disease.

This clone was seen more than once but under ten times. The rearrangement links TRBV5-1 to TRBJ2-1; 11 bases are a match to TRBD2. CDR1 is SGHRS and CDR2 is YFSETQ in the germline V gene. Unmatched junction bases numbered 8, after V lost 4 bases and J lost 5 bases. This CDR3 comprises 16 residues. The CDR3 DNA is TGCGCCAGCAGCCCCCGACCGGGACTAGCGGACAATGAGCAGTTCTTC. It yields the protein CASSPRPGLADNEQFF.

The genes are TRBV11-2 and TRBJ1-4; a weak D match, TRBD1 (6 bases). This CDR3 has 13 residues. Between the trimmed V and J ends, which lost 7 bases and 4 bases, there was a span of 10 bases. CDR1 and CDR2 (germline): SGHAT, FQNNGV. CDR3 residues: CASTRQDNEKLFF. DNA of the CDR3: TGTGCCAGCACAAGACAGGATAATGAAAAACTGTTTTTT.

The chain has TRBV19 and TRBJ1-5; D ambiguous. V was pared by 3 bases and J by 2 bases, with 20 bases between. The CDR3 sequence is 18 residues long. The germline V gene encodes CDR1 LNHDA and CDR2 SQIVND (reference sequence). The CDR3 protein is CASSITHTGPNGNQPQHF. The CDR3 nucleotides are TGTGCCAGTAGTATTACTCATACCGGTCCCAACGGCAATCAGCCCCAGCATTTT. The full variable domain, with the rest looked up from reference TRBV19 and TRBJ1-5, is DGGITQSPKYLFRKEGQNVTLSCEQNLNHDAMYWYRQDPGQGLRLIYYSQIVNDFQKGDIAEGYSVSREKKESFPLTVTSAQKNPTAFYLCASSITHTGPNGNQPQHFGDGTRLSIL.

The CDR3 DNA sequence: TGCGCCAGCAGCCAAGAGTTGACAGATTATAGCAATCAGCCCCAGCATTTT. As protein: CASSQELTDYSNQPQHF. The J gene is TRBJ1-5, the V gene TRBV4-1; tentatively, D is TRBD1 (5 bases). Germline assignment: CDR1 MGHRA and CDR2 YSYEKL. Trimming took 0 bases from V and 0 from J, leaving 12 bases between them. The CDR3 runs to 17 residues.

Note on this clone: The identical CDR3 is also encoded by other nucleotide sequences in the sample. The V call is TRBV4-1, the J call TRBJ1-5; D is unresolved. Trimming cost V 0 bases and J 6 bases, with 9 bases left between them. Germline CDR1 reads MGHRA; CDR2 reads YSYEKL. The CDR3 runs 14 residues. Here the CDR3 reads CASSQDRGIQPQHF. Here the CDR3 DNA reads TGCGCCAGCAGCCAAGATCGGGGAATTCAGCCCCAGCATTTT.

V and J are TRBV11-2 and TRBJ1-2, with D perhaps TRBD1 (5 bases). Germline V gives CDR1 SGHAT, CDR2 FQNNGV. CDR3 size: 12 residues. Trimming pared 6 bases from V and 5 bases from J, leaving 10 bases between. The CDR3 spells CASSVQAYGYTF. DNA of the CDR3: TGTGCCAGCAGTGTACAGGCATATGGCTACACCTTC.

V gene TRBV18 combines with J gene TRBJ1-3; no reliable D call. The CDR3 spans 15 residues. Germline loops: CDR1 KGHSH, CDR2 LQKENI. V gave up 3 bases and J gave up 0 bases, with 9 bases separating them. CDR3 residues: CASSPRRNSGNTIYF. The DNA of the CDR3 is TGTGCCAGCTCACCGAGGCGAAACTCTGGAAACACCATATATTTT.

The J gene is TRBJ1-2, the V gene TRBV6-2 or TRBV6-3; D gene uncertain. Germline CDR1 is MNHEY and CDR2 is SVGEGT. The CDR3 contains 12 residues. V was cut by 3 bases and J by 8 bases, with 10 bases left in between. Written as DNA, the CDR3 is TGTGCCAGCAGTTATCGGGGTGGCGGCTACACCTTC. Translation gives CASSYRGGGYTF.

The chain couples TRBV15 to TRBJ1-5; 7 bases are shared with TRBD1. Germline loops: CDR1 LNHNV, CDR2 YYDKDF (reference sequence). Trimming at V came to 5 bases and at J to 3 bases, leaving 7 bases not matched to a gene. The CDR3 sequence is 15 residues long. The CDR3 DNA follows: TGTGCCACCAGCGCGACAGGGATGGCCAATCAGCCCCAGCATTTT. Translation: CATSATGMANQPQHF.

V is TRBV28 and J is TRBJ1-2; no clear D gene. The CDR3 runs 13 residues. The V gene lost 8 bases and the J gene lost 4 bases, with 14 bases spanning the gap. CDR1 MDHEN and CDR2 SYDVKM come from the germline V gene. Written as DNA, the CDR3 is TGTGCCAGCCGTGTGGGCAGCACCTATGGCTACACCTTC. Translated, it gives CASRVGSTYGYTF.

The V gene is TRBV10-2, the J gene TRBJ1-4, with 7 bases fitting TRBD1. The V segment lost 11 bases and the J segment 2 bases; nucleotides outside the gene matches: 8. Germline V gives CDR1 WSHSY, CDR2 SAAADI. The CDR3 runs 14 residues. The CDR3 is CASHPGQTNEKLFF. CDR3 nucleotides: TGCGCCTCCCACCCGGGACAGACTAATGAAAAACTGTTTTTT.

J is TRBJ1-3 and V is TRBV11-3; maybe TRBD1 (5 bases). Trimming pared 4 bases from V and 0 bases from J, leaving 13 bases between. From germline, CDR1 is SGHNT and CDR2 YENEEA. This CDR3 is built from 16 residues. The CDR3 is CASSSPLDSSGNTIYF. CDR3 nucleotide sequence: TGTGCCAGCAGCTCCCCCCTCGACAGCTCTGGAAACACCATATATTTT.

V and J are TRBV11-2 and TRBJ1-1; a possible D gene is TRBD1 (5 bases). CDR1 is SGHAT, CDR2 FQNNGV, per germline. The CDR3 runs 15 residues. Trimming pared 5 bases from V and 2 bases from J, leaving 15 bases between. The CDR3 DNA reads as TGTGCCAGCAGCGCAGGACATTTTGCCAACACTGAAGCTTTCTTT. Its protein product is CASSAGHFANTEAFF.

V gene TRBV19 combines with J gene TRBJ1-1; 7 bases are a match to TRBD1. The germline V gene encodes CDR1 LNHDA and CDR2 SQIVND (reference sequence). The V gene end was trimmed by 7 bases and the J gene end by 3 bases; junction bases not matched to a gene: 5. There are 13 residues in the CDR3. The CDR3 here is CASKRGPYTEAFF. The CDR3 DNA reads TGTGCCAGTAAGAGGGGGCCTTACACTGAAGCTTTCTTT.

The chain uses TRBV7-2 and TRBJ2-3; no reliable D call. CDR1 is SGHTA and CDR2 is FQGNSA in the germline V gene. CDR3 length equals 15 residues. The V gene lost 5 bases and the J gene lost 2 bases, with 14 bases spanning the gap. The CDR3 sequence is CASSQSPRSTDTQYF. CDR3 DNA: TGTGCCAGCAGCCAATCTCCGAGATCCACAGATACGCAGTATTTT.

The gene calls are TRBV29-1 and TRBJ2-1, with a tentative D call TRBD2 (6 bases). Deletions cut 4 bases from V and 7 bases from J, with 11 bases between. CDR3 size: 12 residues. CDR1 and CDR2 from the germline V gene are SQVTM and ANQGSEA. The CDR3 DNA is TGCAGCGTTGTAAGGAGCGGGAATGAGCAGTTCTTC. It yields the protein CSVVRSGNEQFF.

The chain is built from TRBV29-1 and TRBJ2-1; TRBD2 agrees at 12 bases. The V segment lost 1 base and the J segment 4 bases; nucleotides outside the gene matches: 11. Germline CDR1 reads SQVTM; CDR2 reads ANQGSEA. There are 18 residues in the CDR3. The CDR3: CSVEGLAGGLVDYNEQFF. The CDR3 nucleotides are TGCAGCGTTGAAGGGCTAGCGGGGGGGCTCGTTGATTACAATGAGCAGTTCTTC.

The genes are TRBV3-1 (or the pseudogene TRBV3-2) and TRBJ2-3, with D possibly TRBD2 on 5 matching bases. V lost 7 bases to trimming and J lost 4 bases, with 18 bases between them. There are 15 residues in the CDR3. CDR1 and CDR2 from the germline V gene are LGHDT and YNNKEL (reference sequence). CDR3 amino acids: CASTLAPTGADTQYF. CDR3 nucleotides: TGTGCCAGCACCCTAGCCCCCACGGGCGCAGATACGCAGTATTTT.

The V and J genes are TRBV3-1 (or the pseudogene TRBV3-2) and TRBJ2-5; 14 bases line up with TRBD2. V gave up 0 bases and J gave up 4 bases; unmatched junction bases: 10. The CDR3 sequence is 19 residues long. Germline lookup yields CDR1 LGHDT and CDR2 YNNKEL (reference sequence). In DNA, the CDR3 is TGTGCCAGCAGCCAAGATCTGGGACTAGCGGGGGTCGTTTCAGAGACCCAGTACTTC. Its protein is CASSQDLGLAGVVSETQYF.

This clone has a single count. V gene TRBV9 combines with J gene TRBJ2-2, with TRBD1 matching 9 bases. CDR3 length: 17 residues. The trim removed 3 bases at V and 6 bases at J, leaving 12 bases unmatched. Germline CDR1 SGDLS, CDR2 YYNGEE. The CDR3 spells CASSGRDRALGAGELFF. The CDR3 DNA reads as TGTGCCAGCAGCGGACGGGACAGGGCTTTAGGAGCCGGGGAGCTGTTTTTT.

This chain uses TRBV14 with TRBJ2-1, with a possible D match to TRBD1 (6 bases). Deletions cut 3 bases from V and 10 bases from J, with 16 bases between. Looked up from germline, CDR1 is SGHDN and CDR2 is FVKESK. This CDR3 has 14 residues. The CDR3 protein is CASSQNPVGGEQFF. The CDR3 coding sequence is TGTGCCAGCAGCCAGAACCCCGTTGGGGGCGAGCAGTTCTTC.